This is a list of T cell receptor beta chains from one sample in a study of T cells after posttransplantation cyclophosphamide. Here immunoSEQ multiplex PCR was the method, and the copy in TCRdb shows in-frame clones only, minus some. This sample has roughly 8,100 clones, each found more than once. The sample in question was PBMCs, obtained 94 days after allogeneic stem cell transplant with posttransplant cyclophosphamide. The receptors shown here come from a female patient over 55 who received an allogeneic stem cell transplant from an unrelated donor, was CMV-positive, and had acute GVHD only. The T cells may partly be graft donor cells. Each CDR3 is given with its conserved first and last residue. The order of the fields is clone size, V gene, D gene, J gene, CDR3 DNA, CDR3 protein. A D gene is named only where the DNA matches it firmly. Not all rows give a size; the values are once, few, many and, for expanded clones, a class.

NA	TRBV29-1	TRBD2	TRBJ2-1	TGCAGCGTCCCCCTAGCGGGGGGCCATAACGAGCAGTTCTTC	CSVPLAGGHNEQFF
many	TRBV15	NA	TRBJ2-1	TGTGCCACCAGCAGAGAACCTGGGGGGGCTAATGAGCAGTTCTTC	CATSREPGGANEQFF
medium-sized	TRBV12-3/TRBV12-4	TRBD1	TRBJ1-2	TGTGCCAGCAGTTTTACAGGGGGCCGTAATGGCTACACCTTC	CASSFTGGRNGYTF
medium-sized	TRBV4-2	NA	TRBJ1-1	TGTGCCAGCAGCCAGTTGACAGTGAACACTGAAGCTTTCTTT	CASSQLTVNTEAFF
many	TRBV6-1	TRBD1	TRBJ2-3	TGTGCCAGCAGTGAATGGGGGACAGGGGGCGACAGCACAGATACGCAGTATTTT	CASSEWGTGGDSTDTQYF
many	TRBV28	TRBD2	TRBJ2-3	TGTGCCAGCAGTTTCACCTCTAGCGGGAGGGCCAGAGATACGCAGTATTTT	CASSFTSSGRARDTQYF
many	TRBV5-1	TRBD2	TRBJ2-1	TGCGCCAGCAGGTTGGGGACTATGTTATTGGATGAGCAGTTCTTC	CASRLGTMLLDEQFF
many	TRBV6-6	TRBD1	TRBJ1-2	TGTGCCAGCAGTTACCGCCAGGGGGCATCCTATGGCTACACCTTC	CASSYRQGASYGYTF
many	TRBV27	TRBD2	TRBJ2-5	TGTGCCAGCAGTTTTGGGGCGCGGGGGGAGACCCAGTACTTC	CASSFGARGETQYF
few	TRBV5-1	NA	TRBJ2-3	TGCGCCAGCAGCCGTAGCGGTTTAAGCACAGATACGCAGTATTTT	CASSRSGLSTDTQYF
few	TRBV2	TRBD2	TRBJ2-3	TGTGCCAGCAGGGTCAGCGGGAGGACAGATACGCAGTATTTT	CASRVSGRTDTQYF
many	TRBV9	NA	TRBJ1-4	TGTGCCAGCAGCGTTTCCGGCGGTAGTGAAAAACTGTTTTTT	CASSVSGGSEKLFF
many	TRBV5-4	NA	TRBJ2-1	TGTGCCAGCAGCCCCCAAGGCTACAATGAGCAGTTCTTC	CASSPQGYNEQFF
many	TRBV2	NA	TRBJ2-2	TGTGCCAGCAGCCGGGACACCGGGGAGCTGTTTTTT	CASSRDTGELFF
many	TRBV4-3	NA	TRBJ2-7	TGCGCCAGCAGCCAAGCGGTCACAGGCGGATCCTACGAGCAGTACTTC	CASSQAVTGGSYEQYF
NA	TRBV5-6	NA	TRBJ1-6	TGTGCCAGCAGCCTCTGGACAAATAATTCACCCCTCCACTTT	CASSLWTNNSPLHF
many	TRBV5-1	TRBD2	TRBJ2-3	TGCGCCAGCAGCTCGGCGGGGGGGCCGGATACGCAGTATTTT	CASSSAGGPDTQYF
NA	TRBV6-5	TRBD1	TRBJ1-6	TGTGCCAGCTCGGGACAGTATAATTCACCCCTCCACTTT	CASSGQYNSPLHF
many	TRBV7-9	NA	TRBJ2-5	TGTGCCAGCAGCTTAGACGGGCAAGGGGCCCAGTACTTC	CASSLDGQGAQYF
NA	TRBV7-2	TRBD1	TRBJ1-6	TGTGCCAGCAGCCTCGGACAGGGATGGGGTTCACCCCTCCACTTT	CASSLGQGWGSPLHF
many	TRBV24-1	TRBD2	TRBJ2-1	TGTGCCACCAGTGACGGGACTAGCGGCCTCTCCTACAATGAGCAGTTCTTC	CATSDGTSGLSYNEQFF
many	TRBV7-8	NA	TRBJ2-7	TGTGCCAGCAGCTTAGAGGGACACTCCTACGAGCAGTACTTC	CASSLEGHSYEQYF
NA	TRBV30	TRBD2	TRBJ2-3	TGTGCCTGGAGTGCCGGGACTAGCGGGACAGATACGCAGTATTTT	CAWSAGTSGTDTQYF
many	TRBV19	TRBD1	TRBJ1-5	TGTGCCAGTAGGGACAGGGGGGTCGGCCAGCCCCAGCATTTT	CASRDRGVGQPQHF
NA	TRBV29-1	NA	TRBJ2-5	TGCAGCGTGACCAGGGTGGAGACCCAGTACTTC	CSVTRVETQYF
many	TRBV9	NA	TRBJ1-1	TGTGCCAGCAGCACCCACCAGAGGGGTGAAGCTTTCTTT	CASSTHQRGEAFF
many	TRBV4-2	NA	TRBJ2-6	TGTGCCAGCAGCCAAGCCTTCGGGGATCCCACTGGGGCCAACGTCCTGACTTTC	CASSQAFGDPTGANVLTF
many	TRBV19	NA	TRBJ2-2	TGTGCCAGTGCGGCCGACACCGGGGAGCTGTTTTTT	CASAADTGELFF
many	TRBV15	NA	TRBJ1-5	TGTGCCACCAGAGGAGGATCAGGGGACGACGAGCCCCAGCATTTT	CATRGGSGDDEPQHF
many	TRBV28	NA	TRBJ1-5	TGTGCCAGCAGTCCGATCCTACAGGCGATTACGGGTCAGCCCCAGCATTTT	CASSPILQAITGQPQHF
many	TRBV15	NA	TRBJ2-1	TGTGCCACCAGCAGAGATCAAGGTTCCCAATGGCAGTTCTTC	CATSRDQGSQWQFF
many	TRBV6-5	NA	TRBJ2-7	TGTGCCAGCAGGACAGGTGAAGGCTACGAGCAGTACTTC	CASRTGEGYEQYF
many	TRBV12-3/TRBV12-4	TRBD1	TRBJ1-5	TGTGCCAGCAGTCGAAGCGGGACAGGGGGCAATCAGCCCCAGCATTTT	CASSRSGTGGNQPQHF
many	TRBV24-1	TRBD1	TRBJ2-2	TGTGCCACCAGTGACCGGGGACAGGGGGGCACCGGGGAGCTGTTTTTT	CATSDRGQGGTGELFF
many	TRBV28	NA	TRBJ1-4	TGTGCCAGCAGTTCAAGGCTGGCGGATAATAATGAAAAACTGTTTTTT	CASSSRLADNNEKLFF
many	TRBV19	NA	TRBJ2-2	TGTGCCAGTAGTACTACAGTAGCCGGGGAGCTGTTTTTT	CASSTTVAGELFF
medium-sized	TRBV7-3	TRBD1	TRBJ1-1	TGTGCCAGCAGCTTGAGGGGACAGGGTGGAAACACTGAAGCTTTCTTT	CASSLRGQGGNTEAFF
few	TRBV29-1	NA	TRBJ2-7	TGCAGCGTGGTTGAGGTACCAAGGGGCGAGCAGTACTTC	CSVVEVPRGEQYF
many	TRBV11-3	NA	TRBJ2-7	TGTGCCAGCAGCTCCCAGGGGGGTGCTCTGGGTGAGCAGTACTTC	CASSSQGGALGEQYF
many	TRBV9	TRBD1	TRBJ2-2	TGTGCCAGCAGCGTAGTTACAGGGGGTGACACCGGGGAGCTGTTTTTT	CASSVVTGGDTGELFF
many	TRBV14	TRBD1	TRBJ2-7	TGTGCCAGCAGCCGCCCGGGACAGGGATCCTACGAGCAGTACTTC	CASSRPGQGSYEQYF
NA	TRBV7-6	NA	TRBJ1-1	TGTGCCAGCAGCTTAGACTTGAACACTGAAGCTTTCTTT	CASSLDLNTEAFF